Each of the 23 T cell receptor beta chains below was sequenced from the same sample in a study of cytomegalovirus exposure and HLA in healthy donors. The PCR was carried out with 60 Vbeta primers and 13 Jbeta primers. This table comes from immunoSEQ multiplex PCR, and its TCRdb copy is limited to in-frame clones, with some not included. The sample includes some 150,000 clones, 75% to 80% of them seen just once. The sequenced sample consisted of PBMCs. These receptors were obtained from a male donor in good health and CMV-seronegative.

The genes are TRBV7-9 and TRBJ1-2, with D hard to call. Trimming removed 2 bases at V and 4 bases at J, with 5 bases between. CDR1 and CDR2 (germline): SEHNR, FQNEAQ (reference sequence). The CDR3 consists of 12 residues. In DNA form, the CDR3 reads TGTGCCAGCAGCTTAACAGCCTATGGCTACACCTTC. Its protein is CASSLTAYGYTF.

V gene TRBV6-6 combines with J gene TRBJ1-1; D is uncertain. This CDR3 has 15 amino acids. Germline V gene data show CDR1 as MNHNY and CDR2 as SVGAGI (reference sequence). V lost 0 bases to trimming and J lost 2 bases, with 10 bases between them. CDR3 region: CASSYSLSGNTEAFF. CDR3 bases: TGTGCCAGCAGTTACTCCTTATCAGGTAACACTGAAGCTTTCTTT.

Only a few counts were recorded for this clone. The chain has TRBV7-2 and TRBJ2-5; 9 positions agree with TRBD2. The CDR3 consists of 15 residues. The J segment lost 4 bases and the V segment lost 4 bases, leaving 7 bases of the junction unmatched. The germline V gene has CDR1 SGHTA and CDR2 FQGNSA. The CDR3 sequence is CASSSRGGASETQYF. The CDR3 bases are TGTGCCAGCAGCTCGCGGGGGGGCGCGTCAGAGACCCAGTACTTC.

This clone came up once. The rearrangement links TRBV11-2 to TRBJ2-5; TRBD1 matches 9 bases. Germline V gives CDR1 SGHAT, CDR2 FQNNGV. Trimming at V came to 1 base and at J to 2 bases, leaving 5 bases not matched to a gene. CDR3 length: 16 residues. The CDR3 region is CASSLGDRALQETQYF. The DNA for the CDR3 is TGTGCCAGCAGCTTAGGGGACAGGGCGCTTCAAGAGACCCAGTACTTC.

The rearrangement links TRBV25-1 to TRBJ1-2; D possibly corresponds to TRBD1 (5 bases). The V gene lost 1 base and the J gene lost 6 bases, with 18 bases spanning the gap. Germline values: CDR1 MGHDK, CDR2 SYGVNS. This CDR3 contains 16 residues. This chain's CDR3 is CASSEFPVGGWDGYTF. CDR3 DNA sequence: TGTGCCAGCAGTGAATTTCCTGTCGGGGGGTGGGATGGCTACACCTTC.

This clone has a handful of counts. V gene TRBV2 combines with J gene TRBJ2-5; 10 bases match TRBD2. The end of the DNA aligns better with TRBJ2-7, so the J call may be wrong. The CDR3 is made up of 16 amino acids. From germline, CDR1 is SNHLY and CDR2 FYNNEI. DNA of the CDR3: TGTGCCAGCAGTGATTCGCTAGCGGGAGTATTCTCCGAGCAGTACTTC. It encodes CASSDSLAGVFSEQYF.

This chain uses TRBV9 with TRBJ2-3; 7 bases are a match to TRBD2. CDR1 SGDLS and CDR2 YYNGEE come from the germline V gene. The CDR3 extends over 14 amino acids. V trimming: 5 bases; J trimming: 3 bases; junction bases outside the gene matches: 6. CDR3 in DNA: TGTGCCAGCAGTTCCGGGGGGAGGACAGATACGCAGTATTTT. The encoded protein is CASSSGGRTDTQYF.

The rearrangement links TRBV14 to TRBJ2-7, with D perhaps matching TRBD2 (6 bases). Trimming took 3 bases from V and 4 from J, leaving 13 bases between them. Per germline, CDR1 SGHDN and CDR2 FVKESK. The CDR3 sequence is 14 residues long. The CDR3 coding sequence is TGTGCCAGCAGCCATATGGAGGGAGAGTACGAGCAGTACTTC. Its translation is CASSHMEGEYEQYF.

On this clone itself: One junction end does not reproduce the germline sequence, and a read error may be involved. The rearrangement joins TRBV7-9 to TRBJ2-1; 11 nucleotides align to TRBD2. The CDR3 runs 18 residues. Germline V lookup: CDR1 SEHNR, CDR2 FQNEAQ (reference sequence). For the CDR3, the DNA is TGTGCCAGCAGCTTAAGAGGAGCTAGCGGGGGGCAATGGAATGAGCAGCTCTTC. Amino acids: CASSLRGASGGQWNEQLF. The whole variable domain, filled in from reference TRBV7-9 and TRBJ2-1, reads DTGVSQNPRHKITKRGQNVTFRCDPISEHNRLYWYRQTLGQGPEFLTYFQNEAQLEKSRLLSDRFSAERPKGSFSTLEIQRTEQGDSAMYLCASSLRGASGGQWNEQLFGPGTRLTVL.

The chain has TRBV5-8 and TRBJ2-1; 10 bases are shared with TRBD2. V lost 3 bases to trimming and J lost 4 bases; unmatched junction nucleotides: 7. The CDR3 contains 16 residues. Germline values: CDR1 SGHTS, CDR2 YDEGEE. DNA of the CDR3: TGTGCCAGCAGCTCGGGGACTAGCGCCAGATACAATGAGCAGTTCTTC. Amino acid sequence: CASSSGTSARYNEQFF.

The chain recombines TRBV19 with TRBJ1-2; TRBD1 is a possible D gene (6 bases). The germline CDR1 and CDR2 sequences are LNHDA and SQIVND (reference sequence). CDR3 size: 13 residues. V was shortened by 6 bases and J by 4 bases, with 12 bases between the two germline ends. CDR3 region: CASSEDRSYGYTF. CDR3 bases: TGTGCCAGTAGCGAGGACAGAAGCTATGGCTACACCTTC.

V usage is TRBV5-4 and J usage is TRBJ1-2, with 9 bases identical to TRBD1. The germline CDR1 and CDR2 sequences are SGHNT and YYREEE (reference sequence). The CDR3 spans 15 residues. The ends lost 4 bases at V and 2 bases at J; junction bases unmatched: 6. The CDR3, as DNA: TGTGCCAGCAGCCCCGGACAGGGGCAAAACTATGGCTACACCTTC. As protein: CASSPGQGQNYGYTF.

The chain combines TRBV7-8 with TRBJ1-4; weak D call: TRBD1 (5 bases). V was shortened by 1 base and J by 3 bases, with 18 bases between the two germline ends. CDR1 is SGHVS and CDR2 is FQNEAQ in the germline V gene. CDR3 length: 18 residues. The CDR3 protein is CASSLVGGLGASNEKLFF. CDR3 sequence (DNA): TGTGCCAGCAGCTTAGTTGGGGGGTTGGGCGCCTCTAATGAAAAACTGTTTTTT. Using reference TRBV7-8 and TRBJ1-4 for the parts outside the CDR3, the full variable domain is GAGVSQSPRYKVAKRGQDVALRCDPISGHVSLFWYQQALGQGPEFLTYFQNEAQLDKSGLPSDRFFAERPEGSVSTLKIQRTQQEDSAVYLCASSLVGGLGASNEKLFFGSGTQLSVL.

The J gene is TRBJ1-2, the V gene TRBV15; possible D gene TRBD1, 5 bases. V was pared by 0 bases and J by 3 bases, with 11 bases between. Germline values: CDR1 LNHNV, CDR2 YYDKDF (reference sequence). The length of the CDR3 is 15 residues. The CDR3, as DNA: TGTGCCACCAGCAGAGATATACAGGTACACTATGGCTACACCTTC. It yields the protein CATSRDIQVHYGYTF.

This sequence joins TRBV7-6 and TRBJ1-2; TRBD1 matches at 7 bases. Germline V CDR1 and CDR2: SGHVS, FNYEAQ. The CDR3 is 15 amino acids. Trimming took 4 bases from V and 0 from J; bases not matched to a gene: 5. CDR3 amino acids: CASSSGTDPNYGYTF. The DNA of the CDR3 is TGTGCCAGCAGCTCCGGGACAGATCCTAACTATGGCTACACCTTC.

This rearrangement joins TRBV11-2 to TRBJ2-3; D gene ambiguous. Germline V gene sequence: CDR1 SGHAT, CDR2 FQNNGV. V dropped 5 bases and J dropped 7 bases, with 16 bases sitting between them. The CDR3 runs to 14 residues. The CDR3 DNA is TGTGCCAGCAGCCCAACAGACGGTTTGTATACGCAGTATTTT. As protein: CASSPTDGLYTQYF.

The chain links TRBV2 to TRBJ1-4; TRBD1 matches at 10 bases. The CDR3 consists of 13 residues. The V segment lost 7 bases and the J segment 8 bases; nucleotides outside the gene matches: 4. Germline loops: CDR1 SNHLY, CDR2 FYNNEI. Here the CDR3 reads CASIRQGAEKLFF. CDR3 DNA sequence: TGTGCCAGCATCCGACAGGGGGCGGAAAAACTGTTTTTT.

The rearrangement joins TRBV19 to TRBJ2-2; D is ambiguous. With 5 bases removed from V and 0 bases from J, the gap between germline ends came to 10 bases. Germline V lookup: CDR1 LNHDA, CDR2 SQIVND (reference sequence). The CDR3 loop spans 15 amino acids. The CDR3 region has the DNA TGTGCCAGTAGTCCGAGCCTTGCGAACACCGGGGAGCTGTTTTTT. It encodes CASSPSLANTGELFF. The full variable domain, with the rest looked up from reference TRBV19 and TRBJ2-2, is DGGITQSPKYLFRKEGQNVTLSCEQNLNHDAMYWYRQDPGQGLRLIYYSQIVNDFQKGDIAEGYSVSREKKESFPLTVTSAQKNPTAFYLCASSPSLANTGELFFGEGSRLTVL.

CDR3 coding DNA: TGCAGCGTTGTGGCTCGAACCTACGAGCAGTACTTC. It specifies CSVVARTYEQYF. The V and J genes are TRBV29-1 and TRBJ2-7; D gene uncertain. The CDR3 has 12 amino acids. CDR1 and CDR2 (germline): SQVTM, ANQGSEA. Trimming removed 4 bases at V and 2 bases at J, with 9 bases between.

This chain links TRBV9 with TRBJ2-7; no firm D call. The CDR3 is made up of 16 amino acids. Trimming pared 5 bases from V and 5 bases from J, leaving 23 bases between. CDR1 is SGDLS, CDR2 YYNGEE, per germline. CDR3 sequence reads: CASSQNSKMGIHEQYF. In DNA form, the CDR3 reads TGTGCCAGCAGTCAAAATTCCAAGATGGGCATTCACGAGCAGTACTTC.

This clone has more than one count but fewer than ten. The V and J genes are TRBV5-1 and TRBJ1-1; 10 positions match TRBD1. CDR1 and CDR2 from the germline V gene are SGHRS and YFSETQ. The CDR3 is made up of 15 amino acids. Germline trimming cut 4 bases from V and 4 bases from J; bases unmatched to any gene: 7. This CDR3 is CASSVTGGLGTEAFF. In nucleotides, the CDR3 is TGCGCCAGCAGCGTGACAGGGGGCTTGGGCACTGAAGCTTTCTTT.

This clone was counted between two and nine times. This chain uses TRBV6-1 with TRBJ2-7, with TRBD1 matching 11 bases. Germline assignment: CDR1 MNHNS and CDR2 SASEGT. V lost 2 bases and J lost 3; bases outside the gene matches: 6. The CDR3 consists of 16 residues. The CDR3 sequence is CASSEWGGTGGYEQYF. Here the CDR3 DNA reads TGTGCCAGCAGTGAATGGGGGGGGACAGGGGGCTACGAGCAGTACTTC.

The V gene is TRBV18, the J gene TRBJ2-7, with TRBD1 identical over 10 bases. The CDR3 loop spans 14 amino acids. The germline V gene encodes CDR1 KGHSH and CDR2 LQKENI. After removal of 3 bases from V and 4 bases from J, the junction contained 3 bases not matched to a gene. The CDR3 protein is CASSPSDRGYEQYF. The CDR3 DNA follows: TGTGCCAGCTCACCGTCGGACAGGGGGTACGAGCAGTACTTC.